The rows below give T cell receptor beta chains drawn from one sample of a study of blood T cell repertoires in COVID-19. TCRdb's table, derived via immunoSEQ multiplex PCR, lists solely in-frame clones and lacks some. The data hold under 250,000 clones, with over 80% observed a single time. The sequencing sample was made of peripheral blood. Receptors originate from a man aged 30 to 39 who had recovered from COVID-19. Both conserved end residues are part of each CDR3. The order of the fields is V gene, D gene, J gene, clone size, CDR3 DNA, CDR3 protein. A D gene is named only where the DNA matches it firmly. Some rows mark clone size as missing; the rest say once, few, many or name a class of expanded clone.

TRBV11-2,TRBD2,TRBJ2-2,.,TGTGCCAGCAGCTTAGTACGCGGGGGGCCCACCGGGGAGCTGTTTTTT,CASSLVRGGPTGELFF
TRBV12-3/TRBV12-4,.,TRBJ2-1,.,TGTGCCAGCAGTTTGGCTTGGAGGACTGAGCAGTTCTTC,CASSLAWRTEQFF
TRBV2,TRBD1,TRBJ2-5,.,TGTGCCAGCGGAGACAGGGATGGGGTAGAGACCCAGTACTTC,CASGDRDGVETQYF
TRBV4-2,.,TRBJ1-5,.,TGTGCCAGCAGCCAAAACGCCGGACAGCACCGTGGATTGGCCCAGCATTTT,CASSQNAGQHRGLAQHF
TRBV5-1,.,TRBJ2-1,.,TGCGCCAGCAGCTTTAATGAGCGTAGCGAGCAGTTCTTC,CASSFNERSEQFF
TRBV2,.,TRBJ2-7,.,TGTGCCAGCAGTGGGTCCCAGGGCTATAGCAACGAGCAGTACTTC,CASSGSQGYSNEQYF
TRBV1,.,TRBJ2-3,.,TGCACCAGCAGCCCTCCCTCCCGTCTTGGATACAGTATTTTT,CTSSPPSRLGYSIF
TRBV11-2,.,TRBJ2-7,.,TGTGCCAGCAGCCAAGGAGCGATTCGGGGATTC,CASSQGAIRGF
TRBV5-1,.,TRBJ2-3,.,TGCGCCAGCAGCTTCAGCAACAGGGTCGCAGATACGCAGTATTTT,CASSFSNRVADTQYF
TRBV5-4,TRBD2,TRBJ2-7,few,TGTGCCAGCAGCTGGGGCGGGGGGCCACAGCAGTACTTC,CASSWGGGPQQYF
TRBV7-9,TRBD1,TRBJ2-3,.,TGTGCCAGCAGCCCCCCGGGACAGATTTTTAGCACAGATACGCAGTATTTT,CASSPPGQIFSTDTQYF
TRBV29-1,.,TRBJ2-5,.,TGCAGCGTCTGGACTCCCGAAGAGACCCAGTACTTC,CSVWTPEETQYF
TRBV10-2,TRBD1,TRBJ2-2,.,TGCGCCAGCAGACCTGGACAGGCGAACACCGGGGAGCTGTTTTTT,CASRPGQANTGELFF
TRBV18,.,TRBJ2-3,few,TGTGCCAGCTCACCGGAGCGAGATACGCAGTATTTT,CASSPERDTQYF
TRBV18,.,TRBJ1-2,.,TGTGCCAGCTCACCTCCCGACAGAACCTATGGCTACACCTTC,CASSPPDRTYGYTF
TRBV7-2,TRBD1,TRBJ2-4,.,TGTGCCAGCAGCTCCCCGGGACAGCCCTCAAACATTCAGTACTTC,CASSSPGQPSNIQYF
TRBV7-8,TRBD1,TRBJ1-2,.,TGTGCCAGCAGCTCACTTGGGACAGGGGGCTATGGCTACACCTTC,CASSSLGTGGYGYTF